This TCR beta chain was recorded in a study of blood T cell repertoires in COVID-19. As for the study in general: Material from acute and convalescent COVID-19 was sourced from the United States, Italy and Spain. PBMCs, B-cell-depleted T cells, or T cells provided the cDNA or gDNA that made up the material.

In the study's own analysis: Amplification with reference gene primers provided the estimates of nucleated cell counts. Generated by immunoSEQ multiplex PCR, the TCRdb table keeps only in-frame clones and is missing some. D and trimming come from the DNA, and the V and J calls and clone size come from that table. The data contain 150,000 to 200,000 clones, 88% of them singletons. This clone was counted only a few times. The CDR3 covers 12 residues. With V trimmed by 2 bases and J by 8 bases, 5 bases remained unmatched. Germline-derived CDR1 and CDR2 are GTSNPN and SVGIG (reference sequence). The J gene is TRBJ1-2, the V gene TRBV30; 7 nucleotides agree with TRBD1. The receptor's source is a man aged 55 to 70 with acute or convalescent COVID-19. Sequenced input: peripheral blood. DNA for the CDR3: TGTGCCTGGAGTCAGGGACAGCGGGGCTACACCTTC. This sequence encodes CAWSQGQRGYTF.